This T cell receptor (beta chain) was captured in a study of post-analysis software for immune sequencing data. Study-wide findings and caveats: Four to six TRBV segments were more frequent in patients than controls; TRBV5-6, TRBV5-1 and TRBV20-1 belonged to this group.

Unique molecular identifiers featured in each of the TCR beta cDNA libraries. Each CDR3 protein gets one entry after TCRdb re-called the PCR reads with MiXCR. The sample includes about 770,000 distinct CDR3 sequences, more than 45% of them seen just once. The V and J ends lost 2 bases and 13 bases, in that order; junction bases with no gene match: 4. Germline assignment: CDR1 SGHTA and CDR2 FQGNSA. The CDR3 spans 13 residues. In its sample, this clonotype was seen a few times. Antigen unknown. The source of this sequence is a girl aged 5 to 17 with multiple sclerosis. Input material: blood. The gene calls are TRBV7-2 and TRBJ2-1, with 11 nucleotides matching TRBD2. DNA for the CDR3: TGTGCCAGCAGCTTACCCACTAGCGGGAGTCAGTTCTTC. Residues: CASSLPTSGSQFF. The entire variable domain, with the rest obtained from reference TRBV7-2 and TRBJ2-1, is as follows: GAGVSQSPSNKVTEKGKDVELRCDPISGHTALYWYRQSLGQGLEFLIYFQGNSAPDKSGLPSDRFSAERTGGSVSTLTIQRTQQEDSAVYLCASSLPTSGSQFFGPGTRLTVL.